This TCR beta chain was obtained from a study of blood T cell repertoires in COVID-19. Study background: From the United States, Italy and Spain came samples of acute and convalescent COVID-19.

Cohort placement rested on clinical history that participants reported themselves. Germline V gives CDR1 MNHEY, CDR2 SVGAGI. The length of the CDR3 is 14 residues. V lost 4 bases, J lost 2 bases, and 5 bases stayed unmatched. The authors' processing: How many nucleated cells were present was estimated from reference gene primer amplification. Generated by immunoSEQ multiplex PCR, the TCRdb table keeps only in-frame clones and is missing some. D and trimming were read from the DNA, whereas the V and J calls and clone size are those reported in that table. The table has some 510,000 clones, roughly 88% seen once.

The sequencing sample was made of PBMCs or T cells enriched from blood (not recorded which). The TCR originated in a woman between 40 and 55 years old who had recovered from COVID-19. The gene calls are TRBV6-5 and TRBJ2-7, with 7 bases that match TRBD1. The CDR3 coding sequence is TGTGCCAGCAGTTCCATGGACAGGACCTACGAGCAGTACTTC. Its protein is CASSSMDRTYEQYF.